The 5 T cell receptor beta chains presented below share a single source sample, sequenced in a study of metastatic and nonmetastatic thyroid tumors. TCRdb re-called the PCR reads with MiXCR. The sample holds about 32,000 clones, roughly 25% seen once. The entire patient cohort was treatment-naive prior to thyroid surgery. The sample consisted of blood. The receptors come from a female donor with papillary thyroid cancer or a benign thyroid nodule (not recorded which). Some clones in this sample may be carry-over from other donors' samples.

Notes on this clone: Because the CDR3's place on the DNA is in doubt, the DNA is left out and the CDR3 is given as listed by TCRdb. The chain uses TRBV20-1 and TRBJ2-7; the table's D call, TRBD2, was not checked against the DNA. The CDR3 is 13 amino acids long, termini counted. Germline V gives CDR1 DFQATT, CDR2 SNEGSKA (reference sequence). The chain's CDR3 is CSAWGSGTGEQDF.

The table lists this clone with many counts. This rearrangement joins TRBV5-8 to TRBJ1-2; weak D call: TRBD1 (5 bases). The CDR3 is 14 residues long. Germline lookup yields CDR1 SGHTS and CDR2 YDEGEE. Trimming pared 1 base from V and 6 bases from J, leaving 13 bases between. The CDR3 sequence: CASSLHGARHGYTF. As DNA, the CDR3 is TGTGCCAGCAGCTTGCACGGGGCTCGACATGGCTACACCTTC.

This chain joins TRBV11-3 and TRBJ1-6; 8 nucleotides line up with TRBD1. Germline V gene lookup returns CDR1 SGHNT and CDR2 YENEEA. CDR3 length equals 14 residues. With 7 bases clipped from V and 10 bases from J, the junction kept 9 bases outside the gene matches. Here the CDR3 DNA reads TGTGCCAGCACCGCCGGGACAGGATGGTCACCCCTCCACTTT. Amino acids: CASTAGTGWSPLHF.

CDR3 protein: CASSSLETSTNQPQHF. DNA for the CDR3: TGTGCCAGCAGTTCCCTAGAGACTTCGACAAATCAGCCCCAGCATTTT. This chain joins TRBV28 and TRBJ1-5; D unclear. CDR1 is MDHEN and CDR2 is SYDVKM in the germline V gene. V was trimmed by 4 bases and J by 4 bases, leaving 17 bases between them. The CDR3 has 16 amino acids.

This clone was seen repeatedly, ten times or more. The chain carries TRBV13 and TRBJ2-3; D is perhaps TRBD1 (5 bases). CDR3 length: 15 residues. V lost 2 bases to trimming and J lost 0 bases, with 9 bases between them. Germline assignment: CDR1 PRHDT and CDR2 FYEKMQ (reference sequence). CDR3 protein: CASSLSGMSTDTQYF. CDR3 coding DNA: TGTGCCAGCAGCTTATCAGGGATGAGCACAGATACGCAGTATTTT. Looking up the rest from reference TRBV13 and TRBJ2-3 gives the full variable domain: AAGVIQSPRHLIKEKRETATLKCYPIPRHDTVYWYQQGPGQDPQFLISFYEKMQSDKGSIPDRFSAQQFSDYHSELNMSSLELGDSALYFCASSLSGMSTDTQYFGPGTRLTVL.